Listed below are T cell receptor beta chains from one sample, sequenced in a study of vaccination effects on CD4 cells after COVID-19. Antigens of these TCRs are unknown. This table comes from immunoSEQ multiplex PCR, and its TCRdb copy is limited to in-frame clones, with some not included. The repertoire holds around 20,000 clones, with 70% as singletons. The source was CD4+ T cells from PBMCs cultured with HCoV-229E spike peptides, collected before COVID-19 vaccination. Receptors originate from a human donor who received a COVID-19 vaccine. CDR3s include the opening cysteine and the closing phenylalanine or tryptophan. A D gene is named only where the DNA matches it firmly. The listing skips clone size in some rows; elsewhere it reads once, few, many or a size class.

v_gene	d_gene	j_gene	abundance	CDR3aa	CDR3nt
TRBV6-1	.	TRBJ1-2	.	CASSETPLGGYTGYTF	TGTGCCAGCAGCGAAACCCCCCTTGGCGGGTATACTGGCTACACCTTC
TRBV7-9	.	TRBJ1-5	.	CASSSQGQPGGPQHF	TGTGCCAGCAGCTCGCAGGGACAACCGGGTGGGCCCCAGCATTTT
TRBV10-1	.	TRBJ1-4	.	CASSEGSTNEKLFF	TGCGCCAGCAGTGAAGGTTCAACTAATGAAAAACTGTTTTTT
TRBV5-4	.	TRBJ1-2	.	CASSLGGGSNPSWGYTF	TGTGCCAGCAGCTTGGGGGGGGGTTCGAACCCGTCATGGGGCTACACCTTC
TRBV18	.	TRBJ2-7	once	CASSPPTVYEQYF	TGTGCCAGCTCACCACCTACAGTCTACGAGCAGTACTTC
TRBV10-1	.	TRBJ1-2	few	CASSESGARGYTF	TGCGCCAGCAGTGAGTCGGGGGCCCGGGGCTACACCTTC
TRBV19	.	TRBJ2-5	.	CASSTTVQETQYF	TGTGCCAGTAGTACGACCGTGCAAGAGACCCAGTACTTC
TRBV2	.	TRBJ1-2	.	CASKSETNYGYTF	TGTGCCAGCAAGTCGGAGACTAACTATGGCTACACCTTC
TRBV4-1	.	TRBJ2-2	few	CASSQEGEGGELFF	TGCGCCAGCAGCCAAGAGGGCGAGGGAGGGGAGCTGTTTTTT
TRBV27	TRBD1	TRBJ1-6	.	CASSRTGRGSPLHF	TGTGCCAGCAGCCGGACAGGGAGGGGTTCACCCCTCCACTTT
TRBV18	TRBD1	TRBJ1-6	few	CASSPRTGSSPSPLHF	TGTGCCAGCTCACCAAGGACAGGGAGTAGTCCTTCACCCCTCCACTTT
TRBV6-5	TRBD2	TRBJ2-1	.	CASTLAGETNEQFF	TGTGCCAGCACGTTAGCGGGGGAGACGAATGAGCAGTTCTTC
TRBV2	.	TRBJ2-7	.	CASSAPITTYEQYF	TGTGCCAGCAGTGCGCCCATTACAACCTACGAGCAGTACTTC
TRBV19	TRBD2	TRBJ2-2	.	CASSTSGRPGELFF	TGTGCCAGTAGTACTAGCGGGAGGCCCGGGGAGCTGTTTTTT
TRBV7-8	TRBD1	TRBJ1-1	.	CASSLDQGAGTEAFF	TGTGCCAGCAGCTTAGATCAGGGGGCCGGCACTGAAGCTTTCTTT
TRBV5-4	TRBD2	TRBJ2-2	once	CASSSGLLNTGELFF	TGTGCCAGCAGCTCGGGACTATTAAACACCGGGGAGCTGTTTTTT
TRBV5-6	.	TRBJ1-5	.	CASSLSSGRLGNQPQHF	TGTGCCAGCAGCTTGAGTTCGGGGAGGTTGGGCAATCAGCCCCAGCATTTT
TRBV2	.	TRBJ1-2	.	CASSERGDGYTF	TGTGCCAGCAGTGAACGGGGTGATGGCTACACCTTC
TRBV5-1	TRBD2	TRBJ2-3	.	CASSGSPSGGADTQYF	TGCGCCAGCAGCGGCTCACCTAGCGGGGGGGCGGATACGCAGTATTTT
TRBV5-1	TRBD2	TRBJ2-5	.	CASSLWAGGQETQYF	TGCGCCAGCAGCTTGTGGGCGGGGGGCCAAGAGACCCAGTACTTC
TRBV10-3	TRBD1	TRBJ2-2	.	CAITGQQNTGELFF	TGTGCCATCACGGGACAGCAGAACACCGGGGAGCTGTTTTTT
TRBV29-1	TRBD1	TRBJ2-2	.	CSVAIRTGRSGELFF	TGCAGCGTTGCGATCAGGACAGGGCGAAGCGGGGAGCTGTTTTTT
TRBV10-3	.	TRBJ2-7	.	CAIAREILSNYEQYF	TGTGCCATCGCCAGGGAGATTCTATCAAACTACGAGCAGTACTTC
TRBV10-3	TRBD1	TRBJ1-6	once	CAISEQQGANSPLHF	TGTGCCATCAGTGAGCAACAGGGGGCTAATTCACCCCTCCACTTT
TRBV5-1	.	TRBJ1-1	.	CASSPGNTEAFF	TGCGCCAGCAGCCCAGGGAACACTGAAGCTTTCTTT
TRBV11-2	.	TRBJ2-4	.	CASSLVPSIIISAKNIQYF	TGTGCCAGCAGCTTAGTCCCGAGTATCATTATTTCGGCCAAAAACATTCAGTACTTC
TRBV9	TRBD2	TRBJ2-3	.	CASSVTSGISDTQYF	TGTGCCAGCAGCGTGACTAGCGGGATCTCAGATACGCAGTATTTT
TRBV11-2	.	TRBJ2-7	.	CASSLDRAGLSYEQYF	TGTGCCAGCAGCTTAGACCGGGCAGGTTTATCCTACGAGCAGTACTTC
TRBV7-8	TRBD2	TRBJ2-7	.	CASSPRLAGATGYLYEQYF	TGTGCCAGCAGCCCGAGACTAGCGGGAGCCACGGGCTATCTCTACGAGCAGTACTTC
TRBV5-1	TRBD1	TRBJ1-2	once	CASSLAGPLEDRGDGYTF	TGCGCCAGCAGCTTGGCCGGCCCCTTAGAGGACAGGGGTGATGGCTACACCTTC
TRBV5-6	.	TRBJ2-1	.	CASSLWKSYNEQFF	TGTGCCAGCAGCTTGTGGAAATCCTACAATGAGCAGTTCTTC
TRBV2	.	TRBJ1-2	.	CASSARDYGYTF	TGTGCCAGCAGTGCCAGGGACTATGGCTACACCTTC
TRBV19	TRBD2	TRBJ2-3	once	CASSAFGLAGSADTQYF	TGTGCCAGTAGTGCCTTCGGACTAGCGGGAAGCGCAGATACGCAGTATTTT
TRBV6-5	.	TRBJ1-1	.	CASSYSPPPRAEAFF	TGTGCCAGCAGTTACTCGCCCCCCCCGCGGGCCGAAGCTTTCTTT
TRBV5-5	.	TRBJ2-3	.	CASSLRGGDTQYF	TGTGCCAGCAGCTTGAGAGGGGGAGATACGCAGTATTTT
TRBV5-1	.	TRBJ2-1	once	CASSLGAGNEQFF	TGCGCCAGCAGCTTGGGGGCGGGGAATGAGCAGTTCTTC
TRBV5-1	.	TRBJ2-3	.	CASSLGGHNSLGTDTQYF	TGCGCCAGCAGCTTGGGGGGACACAACTCCCTAGGCACAGATACGCAGTATTTT
TRBV5-1	.	TRBJ2-3	.	CASSSGDRSTDTQYF	TGCGCCAGCAGCTCGGGGGACCGAAGCACAGATACGCAGTATTTT
TRBV5-1	.	TRBJ2-5	.	CASSLDRETQYF	TGCGCCAGCAGCTTAGACCGGGAGACCCAGTACTTC
TRBV6-5	TRBD1	TRBJ1-3	.	CASIPDRELGNTIYF	TGTGCCAGCATTCCCGACAGGGAACTTGGAAACACCATATATTTT
TRBV7-9	.	TRBJ2-7	.	CASSLGQEKPPQYF	TGTGCCAGCAGCTTAGGCCAGGAGAAGCCCCCTCAGTACTTC
TRBV6-5	.	TRBJ2-7	.	CASRHRVSYEQYF	TGTGCCAGCAGACACAGGGTCTCCTACGAGCAGTACTTC
TRBV30	.	TRBJ1-5	.	CAWSSQFHGGDQPQHF	TGTGCCTGGAGTTCCCAGTTCCACGGGGGGGATCAGCCCCAGCATTTT
TRBV7-2	TRBD2	TRBJ2-1	.	CASSARLAGGPKSYNEQFF	TGTGCCAGCAGCGCGCGACTAGCGGGGGGGCCGAAGTCCTACAATGAGCAGTTCTTC
TRBV5-1	TRBD1	TRBJ1-5	.	CASSLGGQGHQPQHF	TGCGCCAGCAGCTTGGGTGGACAGGGCCATCAGCCCCAGCATTTT
TRBV6-5	TRBD1	TRBJ1-1	once	CASETGSNTEAFF	TGTGCCAGCGAGACAGGGTCGAACACTGAAGCTTTCTTT
TRBV6-1	.	TRBJ2-1	.	CASSDPHSSYNEQFF	TGTGCCAGCAGTGACCCGCACAGCTCCTACAATGAGCAGTTCTTC
TRBV11-2	.	TRBJ1-1	.	CASSLDLSMGSAFF	TGTGCCAGCAGCTTAGATTTAAGTATGGGTTCGGCTTTCTTT
TRBV5-1	TRBD1	TRBJ2-7	.	CASSFRDRPLASYEQYF	TGCGCCAGCAGCTTTCGGGACAGGCCTTTGGCTTCCTACGAGCAGTACTTC
TRBV3-1/TRBV3-2	TRBD2	TRBJ2-1	.	CASSHPGTSGYNEQFF	TGTGCCAGCAGCCACCCTGGGACTAGCGGTTACAATGAGCAGTTCTTC
TRBV3-1/TRBV3-2	TRBD1	TRBJ1-1	.	CASSLDRYGSTEAFF	TGTGCCAGCAGCCTGGACAGGTACGGGAGCACTGAAGCTTTCTTT
TRBV4-2	TRBD2	TRBJ2-5	.	CASSQVAGVTHF	TGTGCCAGCAGCCAAGTTGCGGGGGTGACGCACTTC
TRBV7-9	.	TRBJ2-7	few	CASSRQESYEQYF	TGTGCCAGCAGCCGACAGGAATCCTACGAGCAGTACTTC
TRBV5-1	TRBD1	TRBJ1-2	.	CASSFGTGDYTF	TGCGCCAGCAGCTTCGGGACAGGAGACTACACCTTC
TRBV18	.	TRBJ2-3	once	CASSPRAPTSTDTQYF	TGTGCCAGCTCACCAAGGGCACCCACTAGCACAGATACGCAGTATTTT